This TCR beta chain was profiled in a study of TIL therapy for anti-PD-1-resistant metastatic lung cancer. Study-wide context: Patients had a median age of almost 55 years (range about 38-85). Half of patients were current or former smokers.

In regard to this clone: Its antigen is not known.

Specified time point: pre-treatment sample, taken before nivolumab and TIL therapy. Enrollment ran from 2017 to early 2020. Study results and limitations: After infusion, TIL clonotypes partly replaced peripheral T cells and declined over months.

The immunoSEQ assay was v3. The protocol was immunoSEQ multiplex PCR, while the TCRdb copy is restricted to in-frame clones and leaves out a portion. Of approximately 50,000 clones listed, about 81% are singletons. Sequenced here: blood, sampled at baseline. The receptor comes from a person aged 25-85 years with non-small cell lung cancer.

CDR3 in amino acids: CASSPPLADTQYF. Written as DNA, the CDR3 is TGTGCCAGCAGCCCACCTCTTGCAGATACGCAGTATTTT. The chain couples TRBV9 to TRBJ2-3, with D hard to call. Germline CDR1 reads SGDLS; CDR2 reads YYNGEE. This CDR3 is 13 amino acids long. V lost 4 bases to trimming and J lost 4 bases, with 10 bases between them.